The clone carrying this T cell receptor beta chain occurred a few times. Assay: immunoSEQ multiplex PCR; the TCRdb copy retains only in-frame clones and omits some. The repertoire holds about 83,000 clones, 65% to 85% seen once, with 15% in the top ten. The data were obtained in a study of blood T cell repertoires in COVID-19. Study information: From T cells, B-cell-depleted T cells, or PBMCs came the material, which was cDNA or gDNA.

CDR3 length: 18 residues. The chain couples TRBV21-1 to TRBJ1-5. TRBV21-1 is a recognized pseudogene. The clonotype originates from an elderly woman with acute or convalescent COVID-19. Sequences were obtained from peripheral blood. The CDR3 loop reads CASSSRTPGRGGHQPQHF. CDR3 coding DNA: TGTGCCAGCAGCTCCCGGACGCCTGGACGGGGGGGACATCAGCCCCAGCATTTT.